The next 26 T cell receptor beta chains were all read from a single sample in a study of blood T cell repertoires in COVID-19. Sequencing used immunoSEQ multiplex PCR; TCRdb keeps in-frame clones, though not all of them. The data contain 90,000 or so clones, 87% of them singletons. What was sequenced was peripheral blood. These receptors were collected from a human donor in a cohort sampled during active COVID-19.

This clone came up once. V usage is TRBV19 and J usage is TRBJ2-1, with 12 positions matching TRBD2. The junction had 27 bases not matched to a gene; V was cut back by 6 bases and J by 9 bases. CDR1 is LNHDA, CDR2 SQIVND, per germline (reference sequence). This CDR3 comprises 21 residues. CDR3 sequence (DNA): TGTGCCAGTAGCCGATGGGGCCGAGGACCTACAGGACTAGCGGGACTCGGTGAGCAGTTCTTC. Encoded protein: CASSRWGRGPTGLAGLGEQFF. Based on the CDR3 plus reference TRBV19 and TRBJ2-1, the full variable domain is DGGITQSPKYLFRKEGQNVTLSCEQNLNHDAMYWYRQDPGQGLRLIYYSQIVNDFQKGDIAEGYSVSREKKESFPLTVTSAQKNPTAFYLCASSRWGRGPTGLAGLGEQFFGPGTRLTVL.

V and J are TRBV9 and TRBJ2-2; TRBD1 matches at 10 bases. The junction had 3 bases not matched to a gene; V was cut back by 3 bases and J by 4 bases. CDR3 length: 15 amino acids. CDR1 is SGDLS and CDR2 is YYNGEE in the germline V gene. CDR3 sequence: CASSGRQGATGELFF. CDR3 nucleotide sequence: TGTGCCAGCAGCGGACGACAGGGGGCCACCGGGGAGCTGTTTTTT.

The CDR3: CASSLLAGAYEQYF. The CDR3 nucleotides read TGTGCCAGCAGTTTACTAGCGGGCGCCTACGAGCAGTACTTC. The V and J genes are TRBV28 and TRBJ2-7; 8 bases align to TRBD2. Trimming cost V 2 bases and J 2 bases; bases outside gene matches: 2. This CDR3 has 14 amino acids. Germline CDR1 MDHEN, CDR2 SYDVKM. Full variable domain (missing parts from reference TRBV28 and TRBJ2-7): DVKVTQSSRYLVKRTGEKVFLECVQDMDHENMFWYRQDPGLGLRLIYFSYDVKMKEKGDIPEGYSVSREKKERFSLILESASTNQTSMYLCASSLLAGAYEQYFGPGTRLTVT.

V gene TRBV6-2 or TRBV6-3 combines with J gene TRBJ1-5, with TRBD1 identical over 7 bases. The trim removed 0 bases at V and 8 bases at J, leaving 7 bases unmatched. The germline V gene has CDR1 MNHEY and CDR2 SVGEGT. The CDR3 totals 15 residues. CDR3 residues: CASSYSGQPGKPQHF. CDR3 sequence (DNA): TGTGCCAGCAGTTACTCGGGACAGCCAGGGAAGCCCCAGCATTTT.

The V and J genes are TRBV5-1 and TRBJ2-4; D not certain. Trimming stripped 3 bases from V and 6 bases from J, with 19 bases between. The CDR3 contains 16 residues. CDR1 and CDR2 (germline): SGHRS, YFSETQ. CDR3 sequence: CASSSLNPNGRNIQYF. CDR3 DNA sequence: TGCGCCAGCAGCTCCCTTAACCCCAACGGTCGAAACATTCAGTACTTC.

The rearrangement uses TRBV7-8 and TRBJ2-3; D possibly corresponds to TRBD2 (5 bases). The length of the CDR3 is 14 residues. The V end lost 3 bases, the J end lost 1 base, and 8 bases lay between the germline ends. The germline V gene encodes CDR1 SGHVS and CDR2 FQNEAQ. DNA of the CDR3: TGTGCCAGCAGCTTTGAGGGCGGCACAGATACGCAGTATTTT. It encodes CASSFEGGTDTQYF.

The V gene is TRBV7-2, the J gene TRBJ1-5; D is possibly TRBD1 (5 bases). Trimming cost V 1 base and J 6 bases, with 10 bases left between them. The CDR3 runs to 14 residues. Germline V gene data show CDR1 as SGHTA and CDR2 as FQGNSA. The CDR3 sequence: CASSLGRRGQPQHF. In DNA form, the CDR3 reads TGTGCCAGCAGCTTAGGTAGGAGGGGTCAGCCCCAGCATTTT.

The rearrangement uses TRBV7-9 and TRBJ2-2, with a tentative D call TRBD2 (5 bases). V was clipped by 5 bases and J by 2 bases, with 9 bases between them. The CDR3 extends over 14 amino acids. Germline CDR1 is SEHNR and CDR2 is FQNEAQ (reference sequence). The CDR3: CASSPGINTGELFF. CDR3 sequence (DNA): TGTGCCAGCAGCCCGGGAATTAACACCGGGGAGCTGTTTTTT. The full variable domain, completed using reference TRBV7-9 and TRBJ2-2, is DTGVSQNPRHKITKRGQNVTFRCDPISEHNRLYWYRQTLGQGPEFLTYFQNEAQLEKSRLLSDRFSAERPKGSFSTLEIQRTEQGDSAMYLCASSPGINTGELFFGEGSRLTVL.

V usage is TRBV30 and J usage is TRBJ2-2; the match to TRBD2 covers 12 bases. V was pared by 5 bases and J by 8 bases, with 9 bases of the junction left unmatched. The CDR3 totals 15 residues. Germline assignment: CDR1 GTSNPN and CDR2 SVGIG (reference sequence). The CDR3 loop reads CAWEPSGRARGELFF. DNA for the CDR3: TGTGCCTGGGAACCTAGCGGGAGGGCCAGGGGGGAGCTGTTTTTT.

This chain uses TRBV6-4 with TRBJ2-5; the D gene is possibly TRBD2 (5 bases). From germline, CDR1 is MRHNA and CDR2 SNTAGT. V lost 8 bases and J lost 4, with 14 bases in between. The CDR3 has 13 residues. The CDR3 DNA is TGTGCCAGCTCCCAGCGGTCAGGAGAGACCCAGTACTTC. This encodes CASSQRSGETQYF.

The chain links TRBV7-3 to TRBJ2-1; possible D gene TRBD1, 6 bases. This CDR3 contains 15 residues. The germline gives CDR1 SGHTA, CDR2 FQGTGA. Trimming shortened V by 4 bases and J by 6 bases, and 16 bases separated the two germline ends. For the CDR3, the DNA is TGTGCCAGCAGCTCAGGGGTGGATTTGAGCAATGAGCAGTTCTTC. Amino acid sequence: CASSSGVDLSNEQFF.

This clone occurred a few times. The chain is built from TRBV28 and TRBJ2-5, with 8 bases matching TRBD2. The V gene's germline CDR1 is MDHEN and CDR2 SYDVKM. The CDR3 sequence is 12 residues long. The J segment lost 4 bases and the V segment lost 10 bases, leaving 5 bases of the junction unmatched. CDR3 in amino acids: CATQRERETQYF. The CDR3 DNA follows: TGTGCCACTCAGCGGGAGCGAGAGACCCAGTACTTC.

The rearrangement uses TRBV5-5 and TRBJ2-7; 9 bases agree with TRBD2. Looked up from germline, CDR1 is SGHKS and CDR2 is YYEKEE (reference sequence). Unmatched junction bases numbered 9, after V lost 4 bases and J lost 4 bases. The CDR3 spans 15 residues. The CDR3 nucleotides are TGTGCCAGCAGCGATACTCTAGCGGGAAGGTACGAGCAGTACTTC. Amino acids: CASSDTLAGRYEQYF.

This rearrangement joins TRBV2 to TRBJ2-6; the match to TRBD2 covers 10 bases. V dropped 7 bases and J dropped 0; count of bases not matched to a gene: 6. Germline CDR1 is SNHLY and CDR2 is FYNNEI. The CDR3 is made up of 17 amino acids. The CDR3 DNA reads as TGTGCCAGCACCCGACTAGCGGGTCGCTCTGGGGCCAACGTCCTGACTTTC. As protein: CASTRLAGRSGANVLTF.

This chain connects TRBV5-4 to TRBJ2-1; 8 bases align to TRBD1. CDR1 SGHNT and CDR2 YYREEE come from the germline V gene (reference sequence). V lost 3 bases, J lost 3 bases, and 11 bases stayed unmatched. The CDR3 sequence is 17 residues long. The CDR3 here is CASSSFAGGAVYNEQFF. The CDR3 nucleotides read TGTGCCAGCAGCTCCTTTGCAGGGGGCGCGGTCTACAATGAGCAGTTCTTC.

CDR3 DNA sequence: TGCGCCAGCAGCTTAGTCCAGGAACAGGATGAGCAGTTCTTC. This encodes CASSLVQEQDEQFF. This chain uses TRBV5-1 with TRBJ2-1; D may be TRBD1 (5 bases). Trimming took off 2 bases at V and 8 bases at J, with 14 bases between the two ends. This CDR3 spans 14 amino acids. CDR1 is SGHRS, CDR2 YFSETQ, per germline.

The chain employs TRBV11-2 and TRBJ1-5; D might be TRBD1 (6 bases). The germline V and J ends were trimmed by 6 bases and 4 bases, with 10 bases remaining between them. Germline V gives CDR1 SGHAT, CDR2 FQNNGV. The length of the CDR3 is 13 residues. The CDR3 nucleotides read TGTGCCAGCAGTCTACAGGGTAATCAGCCCCAGCATTTT. Protein sequence: CASSLQGNQPQHF. Full variable domain (outside the CDR3, taken from reference TRBV11-2 and TRBJ1-5): EAGVAQSPRYKIIEKRQSVAFWCNPISGHATLYWYQQILGQGPKLLIQFQNNGVVDDSQLPKDRFSAERLKGVDSTLKIQPAKLEDSAVYLCASSLQGNQPQHFGDGTRLSIL.

The V and J genes are TRBV13 and TRBJ2-2; 7 nucleotides align to TRBD2. CDR1 is PRHDT, CDR2 FYEKMQ, per germline (reference sequence). V trimming: 5 bases; J trimming: 0 bases; junction bases outside the gene matches: 6. The CDR3 length is 16 residues. DNA of the CDR3: TGTGCCAGCAGCAAAGGACTAGGGGCGAACACCGGGGAGCTGTTTTTT. It encodes CASSKGLGANTGELFF.

V gene TRBV28 combines with J gene TRBJ2-4, with 8 bases fitting TRBD2. The CDR3 has 15 amino acids. Trimming took 2 bases from V and 8 from J; bases not matched to a gene: 8. Germline assignment: CDR1 MDHEN and CDR2 SYDVKM. DNA for the CDR3: TGTGCCAGCAGTTTACCCGGGACTAGTAGGGACATTCAGTACTTC. Its translation is CASSLPGTSRDIQYF.

The table lists this clone with a count of one. DNA of the CDR3: TGTGCCACCAGTCCTGCAGCGGCTAGCGGGAGTGTAGAGCAGTTCTTC. Translated: CATSPAAASGSVEQFF. The chain couples TRBV24-1 to TRBJ2-1, with 10 bases aligning to TRBD2. V lost 6 bases, J lost 10 bases, and 14 bases stayed unmatched. CDR1 and CDR2 from the germline V gene are KGHDR and SFDVKD. This CDR3 comprises 16 residues.

This chain links TRBV12-3 or TRBV12-4 with TRBJ1-2; D is unclear. The length of the CDR3 is 12 residues. The V and J ends lost 6 bases and 5 bases respectively, with 10 bases between them. The CDR3 nucleotides read TGTGCCAGCAGAAAGGCACTATATGGCTACACCTTC. It yields the protein CASRKALYGYTF.

The genes are TRBV18 and TRBJ2-2; 12 bases are shared with TRBD1. Germline trimming cut 3 bases from V and 10 bases from J; bases unmatched to any gene: 9. This CDR3 region has 16 residues. CDR1 KGHSH and CDR2 LQKENI come from the germline V gene. The CDR3 DNA is TGTGCCAGCTCACCCTCTGGGACAGGGGGCTTTGTGGAGCTGTTTTTT. Amino acids: CASSPSGTGGFVELFF.

The V gene is TRBV28, the J gene TRBJ1-2; TRBD1 agrees at 7 bases. CDR3 length: 16 residues. Germline V gives CDR1 MDHEN, CDR2 SYDVKM. V gave up 6 bases and J gave up 1 base; unmatched junction bases: 11. The CDR3 loop is CASRGTALVFNYGYTF. CDR3 bases: TGTGCCAGCAGAGGGACAGCCTTGGTGTTTAACTATGGCTACACCTTC.

The chain links TRBV5-5 to TRBJ2-7; TRBD1 agrees at 11 bases. CDR3 length equals 14 residues. Looked up from germline, CDR1 is SGHKS and CDR2 is YYEKEE (reference sequence). With 6 bases clipped from V and 4 bases from J, the junction kept 6 bases outside the gene matches. Here the CDR3 DNA reads TGTGCCAGCATCCCGGGACAGGGGGATTACGAGCAGTACTTC. It specifies CASIPGQGDYEQYF. The variable domain in full, completed from reference TRBV5-5 and TRBJ2-7, reads DAGVTQSPTHLIKTRGQQVTLRCSPISGHKSVSWYQQVLGQGPQFIFQYYEKEERGRGNFPDRFSARQFPNYSSELNVNALLLGDSALYLCASIPGQGDYEQYFGPGTRLTVT.

The CDR3 DNA is TGTGCCAGCCCGCCGGGACAGGGGGCAAAACTGTTTTTT. This translates into CASPPGQGAKLFF. This chain uses TRBV11-2 with TRBJ1-4, with 12 bases that match TRBD1. The CDR3 length is 13 residues. Germline V gene lookup returns CDR1 SGHAT and CDR2 FQNNGV. Trimming took 8 bases from V and 10 from J; bases not matched to a gene: 5.

This chain joins TRBV5-5 and TRBJ2-1, with TRBD2 identical over 7 bases. This CDR3 is built from 15 residues. Germline CDR1 and CDR2: SGHKS and YYEKEE (reference sequence). Unmatched junction bases numbered 2, after V lost 1 base and J lost 1 base. The CDR3 DNA reads as TGTGCCAGCAGCTTGAGCGGGACTTCCTACAATGAGCAGTTCTTC. Protein: CASSLSGTSYNEQFF.